Described below is a single TCR beta chain sequence and its context. These data belong to a study of CD8 T cells in Susac syndrome. The CDR3 sequence is 11 residues long. Germline CDR1 reads SQVTM; CDR2 reads ANQGSEA. Trimming stripped 2 bases from V and 4 bases from J, with 5 bases between. TEMRA cells were FACS-enriched and CD8+ and CD4+ T cells negatively isolated. Reverse transcription of about 0.5 to 1 ug RNA was carried out with random hexamers. Amplification of TCR beta CDR3 was carried out by immunoSEQ multiplex PCR, which covered 54 Vbeta and 13 Jbeta segments. MiXCR, run by TCRdb on the immunoSEQ multiplex PCR reads, gives a single entry per CDR3 protein. The profile covers 200,000 or so distinct CDR3 sequences, with roughly 92% appearing a single time and 0.1% to 0.15% taken by the ten largest.

This TCR was sampled from a human donor with multiple sclerosis. The genes are TRBV29-1 and TRBJ1-1, with unresolved D. Sequenced material: CD8+ T cells from PBMCs. The CDR3 sequence: CSVELGTEAFF. The CDR3 DNA reads TGCAGCGTTGAATTAGGCACTGAAGCTTTCTTT.